This T cell receptor (beta chain) emerged from a study of blood T cell repertoires in COVID-19. Study in general: COVID-19 samples from acute and convalescent phases originated in the United States, Italy and Spain.

The length of the CDR3 is 15 residues. V shed 1 base and J 8 bases; nucleotides not matched to a gene: 8. Germline CDR1 is LNHDA and CDR2 is SQIVND (reference sequence). This table comes from immunoSEQ multiplex PCR, and its TCRdb copy is limited to in-frame clones, with some not included. There are 300,000 to 400,000 clones in the sample; 85% occur only once, and 1.5% to 2% lies in the top ten. Cohort placement rested on clinical history that participants reported themselves. The V and J genes are TRBV19 and TRBJ2-1; TRBD2 aligns across 7 bases. This receptor was identified in a woman between 25 and 40 years old who had been exposed to COVID-19. The material sequenced was PBMCs or T cells enriched from blood (not recorded which). The CDR3 DNA sequence: TGTGCCAGTAGTATAGCAGGGCGGGAGAACGATGAGCAGTTCTTC. It encodes CASSIAGRENDEQFF.